This is a list of T cell receptor beta chains from one sample in a study of T cell changes during pregnancy in multiple sclerosis. The repertoire was sequenced with immunoSEQ multiplex PCR; TCRdb's copy has only in-frame clones and lacks some. This sample has about 60,000 clones, with about 91% found just once. This specimen was CD4+ T cells from peripheral blood mononuclear cells, taken in the first trimester of pregnancy. These receptors were obtained from a female donor with multiple sclerosis, enrolled in a pregnancy study. Both conserved end residues are part of each CDR3. A D gene is named only where the DNA matches it firmly. Clone size is given for some rows only: seen once, a few or many times, or a class if the clone is expanded.

size	D	V	J	DNA	CDR3
.	TRBD1	TRBV5-1	TRBJ2-5	TGCGCCAGCAGCTCGGGGGCCAGGACAGGGGAAGAGACCCAGTACTTC	CASSSGARTGEETQYF
.	.	TRBV19	TRBJ1-5	TGTGCCAGTAGTATTTCCGGGACACCAAGCAATCAGCCCCAGCATTTT	CASSISGTPSNQPQHF
.	TRBD1	TRBV29-1	TRBJ1-1	TGCAGCGTTGAGGGACAGGGTCGAACTAAAGCTTTCTTT	CSVEGQGRTKAFF
.	TRBD1	TRBV12-5	TRBJ2-3	TGTGCTAGTGGTTCACGACAGGGGGAGGTGACAGATACGCAGTATTTT	CASGSRQGEVTDTQYF
once	TRBD2	TRBV7-2	TRBJ2-5	TGTGCCAGCTTGGAACTAGCGGGGGGATCGGAGACCCAGTACTTC	CASLELAGGSETQYF
.	.	TRBV21-1	TRBJ2-3	TGTGCCAGCAGCCCCCCTCCGTTGGGGGGGGGCCTCACAGATACGCAGTATTTT	CASSPPPLGGGLTDTQYF
.	TRBD2	TRBV29-1	TRBJ2-3	TGCAGCGCAGGGACTACCCCAGATACGCAGTATTTT	CSAGTTPDTQYF
.	.	TRBV6-6	TRBJ2-1	TGTGCCAGCAGTTCCCCCGGGGGAAACAATGAGCAGTTCTTC	CASSSPGGNNEQFF
.	.	TRBV2	TRBJ2-1	TGTGCCAGGGGGGGAGCCTCCCACTACAATGAGCAGTTCTTC	CARGGASHYNEQFF
.	TRBD2	TRBV6-5	TRBJ2-5	TGTGCCAGCAGGAACGGACTAGCGGGGGGGGAGACCCAGTACTTC	CASRNGLAGGETQYF
.	TRBD1	TRBV5-8	TRBJ1-6	TGTGCCAGCAGCTTAAAGACAGGGACCCACAGCTCACCCCTCCACTTT	CASSLKTGTHSSPLHF
.	TRBD1	TRBV2	TRBJ1-5	TGTGCCAGCAGCGTGGGACAGGGGGCTAATCAGCCCCAGCATTTT	CASSVGQGANQPQHF
.	.	TRBV2	TRBJ2-5	TGTGCCAGCAGTGTATCCAGGGAAGAGACCCAGTACTTC	CASSVSREETQYF
.	.	TRBV29-1	TRBJ1-2	TGCAGCGAAAGAGCCTCCCTCGGGGACTATGGCTACACCTTC	CSERASLGDYGYTF
.	TRBD1	TRBV25-1	TRBJ2-7	TGTGCCAGTGGGACAGGGGGCGGGAAAGCCTACGAGCAGTACTTC	CASGTGGGKAYEQYF
.	TRBD2	TRBV11-1	TRBJ2-5	TGTGCCAGCAGCTTAGGGGCGACTAGCGGGGGCCGCCAAGAGACCCAGTACTTC	CASSLGATSGGRQETQYF